This TCR beta chain derives from a study of shared clonotypes between healthy human individuals. General study results and limits: Four donors held about 5% of naive CD4 clonotypes in common. Sequencing depth was expected to affect clonotype sharing among donors.

TCRdb's table, derived via immunoSEQ multiplex PCR, lists solely in-frame clones and lacks some. Counted here are some 1.5 million clones, approximately 96% occurring once; the ten biggest clones make up roughly 1.2%. The CDR3 covers 13 residues. V trimming: 4 bases; J trimming: 3 bases; junction bases outside the gene matches: 2. Germline-derived CDR1 and CDR2 are ENHRY and SYGVKD. Notes on this clone: Its antigen remains unknown.

The TCR originated in a young man in good health. This sequence joins TRBV10-3 and TRBJ1-1, with 7 bases aligning to TRBD1. The sample taken for sequencing was naive CD4+ T cells sorted from blood. This sample's subset: CD45RA+ positively selected. The DNA of the CDR3 is TGTGCCATCAGTGCGACAGGGTACACTGAAGCTTTCTTT. Encoded protein: CAISATGYTEAFF.